The 15 T cell receptor beta chains below were found in one sample sequenced in a study of radiotherapy plus CTLA-4 blockade in lung cancer (dated by TCRdb to the late 2010s). The library was built by means of the immunoSEQ multiplex PCR assay. TCRdb re-hosts the immuneACCESS table, in-frame sequences only. Its copies lack some clones; in the studies checked, an unresolved V gene accounts for under half of them, and the cause for the rest is not known. This sample lists some 110,000 clones; about 77% were detected once. 4.5% to 5.5% of the sample goes to the ten largest clones. The sequencing here drew on peripheral blood, taken from a patient treated with radiotherapy plus ipilimumab. These receptors were collected from a human donor with non-small cell lung cancer who had a partial response to radiotherapy plus ipilimumab.

Many counts were recorded for this clone. V is TRBV27 and J is TRBJ2-3; weak D call: TRBD2 (6 bases). The ends were cut back, 5 bases at V and 5 bases at J, with 20 bases in the middle. CDR3 length: 16 amino acids. Per the germline V gene, CDR1 is MNHEY and CDR2 is SMNVEV (reference sequence). The DNA for the CDR3 is TGTGCCAGCAGTGGGGTGCGTAGCGGACGAGGAGATACGCAGTATTTT. This encodes CASSGVRSGRGDTQYF.

The chain employs TRBV5-1 and TRBJ2-3, with TRBD2 identical over 9 bases. CDR3 length: 16 amino acids. V dropped 4 bases and J dropped 1; count of bases not matched to a gene: 7. Germline CDR1 and CDR2: SGHRS and YFSETQ. The CDR3 loop reads CASSPKSSGGTDTQYF. CDR3 nucleotide sequence: TGCGCCAGCAGCCCCAAATCTAGCGGGGGCACAGATACGCAGTATTTT.

CDR3 region: CASSVWTGGGETQYF. For the CDR3, the DNA is TGTGCCAGCAGCGTCTGGACAGGGGGCGGTGAGACCCAGTACTTC. The rearrangement joins TRBV9 to TRBJ2-5, with TRBD1 matching over 11 bases. The germline gives CDR1 SGDLS, CDR2 YYNGEE. This CDR3 is 15 amino acids long. V lost 2 bases, J lost 5 bases, and 5 bases stayed unmatched.

The sample holds a few counts of this clone. The chain carries TRBV5-4 and TRBJ1-5; weak D call: TRBD1 (5 bases). Germline CDR1 reads SGHNT; CDR2 reads YYREEE (reference sequence). The CDR3 is made up of 17 amino acids. Trimming removed 4 bases at V and 4 bases at J, with 21 bases between. In DNA, the CDR3 is TGTGCCAGCAGCGGGGGGTCCCTCGGGACCCCGAATCAGCCCCAGCATTTT. It codes for CASSGGSLGTPNQPQHF.

This clone turned up a few times. The chain joins TRBV28 to TRBJ1-3, with D uncertain. The CDR3 contains 16 residues. The germline V gene encodes CDR1 MDHEN and CDR2 SYDVKM. The V end was cut by 5 bases, the J end by 2 bases, with 16 bases between. The CDR3 DNA reads TGTGCCAGCAGTGCAGTTAAAACCCTCGCTGGAAACACCATATATTTT. Translation: CASSAVKTLAGNTIYF.

The chain employs TRBV5-1 and TRBJ2-1; 15 nucleotides agree with TRBD2. The junction had 3 bases not matched to a gene; V was cut back by 4 bases and J by 1 base. The CDR3 consists of 17 residues. Germline V gene lookup returns CDR1 SGHRS and CDR2 YFSETQ. The CDR3 reads CASSPGLAGGSYNEQFF. The CDR3 region has the DNA TGCGCCAGCAGCCCGGGACTAGCGGGAGGATCCTACAATGAGCAGTTCTTC.

The chain employs TRBV27 and TRBJ1-5, with D maybe TRBD1 (5 bases). CDR1 is MNHEY and CDR2 is SMNVEV in the germline V gene (reference sequence). This CDR3 spans 15 amino acids. Trimming took off 2 bases at V and 1 base at J, with 9 bases between the two ends. The CDR3 loop reads CASSLGAWSNQPQHF. DNA for the CDR3: TGTGCCAGCAGTTTAGGGGCATGGAGCAATCAGCCCCAGCATTTT.

The V and J genes are TRBV7-6 and TRBJ1-1; D is unclear. The germline CDR1 and CDR2 sequences are SGHVS and FNYEAQ. This CDR3 region has 16 residues. Trimming shortened V by 3 bases and J by 1 base, and 15 bases separated the two germline ends. CDR3 bases: TGTGCCAGCAGCTTCGGGTCACCGGCGGGGAACACTGAAGCTTTCTTT. This sequence encodes CASSFGSPAGNTEAFF.

J is TRBJ1-4 and V is TRBV6-1; D unresolved. In germline, CDR1 is MNHNS, CDR2 SASEGT. V was trimmed by 6 bases and J by 2 bases, leaving 10 bases between them. The CDR3 runs to 14 residues. The CDR3 is CASRERETNEKLFF. In DNA form, the CDR3 reads TGTGCCAGCAGGGAGAGGGAGACTAATGAAAAACTGTTTTTT.

The rearrangement uses TRBV19 and TRBJ1-5; possibly TRBD1 for D (6 bases). CDR3 size: 19 residues. CDR1 and CDR2 from the germline V gene are LNHDA and SQIVND (reference sequence). The V end lost 6 bases, the J end lost 0 bases, and 24 bases lay between the germline ends. The CDR3 loop reads CASSATRGTPSDSNQPQHF. The CDR3 coding sequence is TGTGCCAGTAGCGCAACCAGGGGTACGCCTTCAGATAGCAATCAGCCCCAGCATTTT.

The rearrangement links TRBV6-5 to TRBJ2-3, with 9 bases aligning to TRBD1. This CDR3 has 15 residues. Looked up from germline, CDR1 is MNHEY and CDR2 is SVGAGI. V lost 2 bases, J lost 4 bases, and 4 bases stayed unmatched. CDR3 region: CASSYGGTGSDTQYF. The CDR3 nucleotides read TGTGCCAGCAGTTACGGGGGGACAGGGTCAGATACGCAGTATTTT.

This chain connects TRBV19 to TRBJ2-1, with D hard to call. Germline CDR1 reads LNHDA; CDR2 reads SQIVND (reference sequence). Trimming took 5 bases from V and 8 from J, leaving 4 bases between them. CDR3 length: 10 amino acids. The CDR3 reads CASSRDEQFF. The CDR3 DNA is TGTGCCAGTAGTCGGGATGAGCAGTTCTTC. Using reference TRBV19 and TRBJ2-1 for the parts outside the CDR3, the full variable domain is DGGITQSPKYLFRKEGQNVTLSCEQNLNHDAMYWYRQDPGQGLRLIYYSQIVNDFQKGDIAEGYSVSREKKESFPLTVTSAQKNPTAFYLCASSRDEQFFGPGTRLTVL.

V gene TRBV28 combines with J gene TRBJ2-1; 7 positions agree with TRBD2. Germline values: CDR1 MDHEN, CDR2 SYDVKM. CDR3 size: 15 residues. The junction had 4 bases not matched to a gene; V was cut back by 5 bases and J by 0 bases. The CDR3 here is CASSELASSYNEQFF. The DNA for the CDR3 is TGTGCCAGCAGTGAACTAGCGAGCTCCTACAATGAGCAGTTCTTC. Supplemented by reference TRBV28 and TRBJ2-1, the full variable domain reads DVKVTQSSRYLVKRTGEKVFLECVQDMDHENMFWYRQDPGLGLRLIYFSYDVKMKEKGDIPEGYSVSREKKERFSLILESASTNQTSMYLCASSELASSYNEQFFGPGTRLTVL.

The rearrangement links TRBV27 to TRBJ2-2; D perhaps matches TRBD2 (5 bases). This CDR3 comprises 13 residues. Trimming removed 6 bases at V and 5 bases at J, with 10 bases between. Germline CDR1 and CDR2: MNHEY and SMNVEV (reference sequence). The CDR3 DNA reads TGTGCCAGCAGCCCGGCGGGTACCGGGGAGCTGTTTTTT. This gives the protein CASSPAGTGELFF.

The chain combines TRBV29-1 with TRBJ2-2; D perhaps matches TRBD1 (6 bases). CDR1 is SQVTM, CDR2 ANQGSEA, per germline. The V end was cut by 1 base, the J end by 1 base, with 10 bases between. There are 15 residues in the CDR3. CDR3 DNA: TGCAGCGTTGAAGGGCTGACAGGGAACACCGGGGAGCTGTTTTTT. Translating it yields CSVEGLTGNTGELFF.